This paragraph reports one T cell receptor (beta chain). In this sample, this clone turned up once. What antigen it recognizes has not been identified. Base qualities are not at hand, and no much larger clone is one base apart. TCRbeta CDR3 regions were amplified from genomic DNA using the immunoSEQ Assay, a bias-controlled multiplex PCR. On the study's bioinformatics: The number of nucleated cells in each sample was estimated from the amplification of reference gene primers within the assay. To quantify the absolute abundance of each unique TCRbeta CDR3 rearrangement, sequence reads were collapsed and filtered. For each sample, productive Simpson clonality was calculated as the square root of Simpson's diversity index across productive rearrangements. Not all clones reach the TCRdb copy of this immuneACCESS table, which keeps in-frame sequences only. Checked studies attribute under half of the gap to unresolved V genes and leave the rest unexplained. V and J calls and clone size are given by that table; D and trimming were obtained from the DNA. The sample table holds 120,000 or so clones, of which roughly 86% were seen once. The leading ten clones occupy more than 3.5% of the sample.

This specimen comes from a study of blood T cell repertoires in COVID-19 (dated by TCRdb to about 2020). The study in broad terms: Collaborator samples came from the United States, Italy and Spain and covered acute and convalescent phases of COVID-19. The prospective study material was composed of cDNA or gDNA derived from T cells, B-cell-depleted T cells, or PBMCs. The dataset comprised deeply sampled blood TCRbeta repertoires from subjects exposed to, actively infected with, or recovered from COVID-19. The repertoires were released in a freely available public database meant as a resource for research on the immune response to SARS-CoV-2. The samples were drawn from the first 160 participants of the ongoing ImmuneRACE study and from 950 to 1,500 subjects provided by 6 global collaborators. A de-identified subject ID, COVID-19 status, age in years and sex were almost always included in the sample metadata. Where available, HLA class I and class II types were taken from metadata supplied by the sample provider and were not determined by assay-based typing. Summary of the overall study and its limitations: Clinical and demographic metadata were provided uncurated, with the amount varying by source and participant.

In the germline V gene, CDR1 corresponds to SNHLY and CDR2 to FYNNEI. V drops 7 bases and J drops 7 bases, leaving 11 bases in between. Measured from the cysteine to the phenylalanine, the CDR3 is 13 residues long. The CDR3 DNA has 39 bases and is translated from base 1. The collaborating institutions used their own protocols to collect whole blood in K2EDTA tubes. Collaborator samples were shipped for TCRbeta analysis as frozen whole blood, isolated PBMCs, or DNA extracted from either sample type. The sequenced sample consisted of peripheral blood. The source is a woman between 55 and 75 years old with acute or convalescent COVID-19. The rearranged segments are TRBV2 and TRBJ1-6, with no reliable assignment of the D segment. The CDR3 reads CASILWENSPLHF. At the DNA level, the sequence is TGTGCCAGCATCCTATGGGAGAATTCACCCCTCCACTTT.